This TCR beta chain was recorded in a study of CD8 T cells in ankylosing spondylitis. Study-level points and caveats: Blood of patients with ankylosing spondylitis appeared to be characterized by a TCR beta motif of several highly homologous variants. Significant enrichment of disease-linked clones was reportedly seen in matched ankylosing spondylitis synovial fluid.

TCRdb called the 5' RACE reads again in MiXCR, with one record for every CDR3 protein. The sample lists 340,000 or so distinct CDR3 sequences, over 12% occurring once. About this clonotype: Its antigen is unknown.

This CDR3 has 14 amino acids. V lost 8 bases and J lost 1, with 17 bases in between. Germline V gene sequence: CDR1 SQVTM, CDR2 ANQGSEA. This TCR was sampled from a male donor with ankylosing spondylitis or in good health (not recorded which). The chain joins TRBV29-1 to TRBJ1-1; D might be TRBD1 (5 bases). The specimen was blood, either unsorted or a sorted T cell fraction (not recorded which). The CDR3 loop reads CSSRDGGTNTEAFF. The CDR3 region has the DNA TGCAGCTCCCGAGACGGGGGAACGAACACTGAAGCTTTCTTT.